This TCR beta chain was documented in a study of blood T cell repertoires in COVID-19. Study information: Nucleic acid was either cDNA or gDNA, and it came from T cells, B-cell-depleted T cells, or PBMCs.

Here immunoSEQ multiplex PCR was the method, and the copy in TCRdb shows in-frame clones only, minus some. The table has about 40,000 clones, about 80% seen once; the top ten hold approximately 2.5%. Germline CDR1 is SGHAT and CDR2 is FQNNGV. CDR3 size: 15 residues. V gave up 4 bases and J gave up 3 bases, with 16 bases separating them. The sample comprised peripheral blood. The chain joins TRBV11-2 to TRBJ2-7; tentatively, D is TRBD1 (6 bases). This TCR was recovered from a woman aged 60-75 years with acute or convalescent COVID-19. CDR3 sequence reads: CASSYHRDKFYEQYF. CDR3 nucleotides: TGTGCCAGCAGCTACCACCGGGACAAGTTCTACGAGCAGTACTTC.